The sequence of this T cell receptor beta chain was determined in a study of blood T cell repertoires in COVID-19. Overall study: Spain, Italy and the United States supplied samples that represented acute and convalescent COVID-19. T cells, B-cell-depleted T cells, or PBMCs supplied cDNA or gDNA.

Germline V CDR1 and CDR2: SGHDT, YYEEEE. This CDR3 spans 15 amino acids. With 4 bases clipped from V and 5 bases from J, the junction kept 9 bases outside the gene matches. In Seattle, patients joined the study during active infection and were tracked longitudinally. Original handling: Using reference gene primer amplification, nucleated cell counts were estimated. Sequencing used immunoSEQ multiplex PCR; TCRdb keeps in-frame clones, though not all of them. D and trimming come from the DNA, and the V and J calls and clone size come from that table. The sample records some 370,000 clones, 70% to 90% being singletons.

This chain joins TRBV5-6 and TRBJ2-5; 9 positions match TRBD2. The source of this sequence is a woman in her thirties with COVID-19, enrolled during active disease. The sample was peripheral blood. This CDR3 is CASSPPTSGFETQYF. The CDR3 region has the DNA TGTGCCAGCAGCCCCCCCACTAGCGGGTTCGAGACCCAGTACTTC. Combining the CDR3 with reference TRBV5-6 and TRBJ2-5 gives the whole variable domain DAGVTQSPTHLIKTRGQQVTLRCSPKSGHDTVSWYQQALGQGPQFIFQYYEEEERQRGNFPDRFSGHQFPNYSSELNVNALLLGDSALYLCASSPPTSGFETQYFGPGTRLLVL.